This note documents a single TCR beta chain sequence. Looked up from germline, CDR1 is MNHEY and CDR2 is SVGAGI. The CDR3 is made up of 13 amino acids. J gave up 9 bases and V 7 bases, and 6 bases lay outside the gene matches. Grouping used clinical history reported by participants in a survey and questionnaire. The record originates from a study of blood T cell repertoires in COVID-19. TCRdb's copy holds only in-frame clones and misses some; the assay was immunoSEQ multiplex PCR. The data contain approximately 170,000 clones, around 80% of them singletons. The TCR comes from a woman aged 50 to 65 in a cohort exposed to, infected with or recovered from COVID-19 (not recorded which). V usage is TRBV6-5 and J usage is TRBJ2-1; 10 positions match TRBD2. What was sequenced was PBMCs or T cells enriched from blood (not recorded which). The chain's CDR3 is CASKREGLSEQFF. CDR3 nucleotide sequence: TGTGCCAGCAAGCGGGAGGGCCTCAGTGAGCAGTTCTTC.